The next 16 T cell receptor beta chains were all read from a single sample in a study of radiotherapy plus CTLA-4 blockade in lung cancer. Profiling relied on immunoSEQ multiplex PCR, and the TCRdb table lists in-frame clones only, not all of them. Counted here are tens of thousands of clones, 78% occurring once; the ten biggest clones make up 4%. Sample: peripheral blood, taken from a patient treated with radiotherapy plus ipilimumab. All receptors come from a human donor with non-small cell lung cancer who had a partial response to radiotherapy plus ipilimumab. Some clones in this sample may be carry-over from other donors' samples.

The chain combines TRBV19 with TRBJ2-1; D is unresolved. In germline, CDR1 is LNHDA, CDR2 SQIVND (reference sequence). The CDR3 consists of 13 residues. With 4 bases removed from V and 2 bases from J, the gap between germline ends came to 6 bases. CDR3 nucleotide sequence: TGTGCCAGTAGTAGCTCAGCCTACAATGAGCAGTTCTTC. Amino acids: CASSSSAYNEQFF. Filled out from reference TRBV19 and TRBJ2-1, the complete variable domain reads DGGITQSPKYLFRKEGQNVTLSCEQNLNHDAMYWYRQDPGQGLRLIYYSQIVNDFQKGDIAEGYSVSREKKESFPLTVTSAQKNPTAFYLCASSSSAYNEQFFGPGTRLTVL.

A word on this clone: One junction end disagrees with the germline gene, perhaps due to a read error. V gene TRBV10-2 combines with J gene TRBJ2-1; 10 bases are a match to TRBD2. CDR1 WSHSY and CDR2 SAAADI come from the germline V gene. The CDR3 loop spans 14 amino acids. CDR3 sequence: CASRERGGGSEQFF. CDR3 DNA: TGCGCCAGCCGTGAGCGGGGGGGTGGTAGTGAGCAGTTCTTC.

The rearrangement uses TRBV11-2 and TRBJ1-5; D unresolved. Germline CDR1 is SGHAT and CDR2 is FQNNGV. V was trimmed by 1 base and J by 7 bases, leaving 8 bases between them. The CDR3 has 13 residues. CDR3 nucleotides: TGTGCCAGCAGCTTAGGAGGAGGCCAGCCCCAGCATTTT. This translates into CASSLGGGQPQHF.

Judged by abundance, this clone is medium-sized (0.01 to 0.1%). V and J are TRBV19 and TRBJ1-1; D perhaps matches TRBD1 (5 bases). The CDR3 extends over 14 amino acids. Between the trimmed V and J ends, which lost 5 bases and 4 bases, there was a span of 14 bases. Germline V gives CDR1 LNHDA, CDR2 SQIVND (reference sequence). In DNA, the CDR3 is TGTGCCAGTAGTTACGGGGGGATCGGCACTGAAGCTTTCTTT. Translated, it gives CASSYGGIGTEAFF.

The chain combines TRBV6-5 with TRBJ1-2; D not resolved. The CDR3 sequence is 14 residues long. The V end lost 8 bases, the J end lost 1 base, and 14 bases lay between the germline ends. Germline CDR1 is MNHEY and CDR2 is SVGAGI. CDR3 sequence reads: CASGGGANNYGYTF. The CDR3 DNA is TGTGCCAGCGGCGGAGGAGCGAATAACTATGGCTACACCTTC.

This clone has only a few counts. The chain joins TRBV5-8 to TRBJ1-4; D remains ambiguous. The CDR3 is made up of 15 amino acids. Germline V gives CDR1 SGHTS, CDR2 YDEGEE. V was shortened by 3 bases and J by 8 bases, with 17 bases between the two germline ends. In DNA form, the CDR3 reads TGTGCCAGCAGCTCCTGGACTGGATTGGGCGAAAAACTGTTTTTT. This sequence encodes CASSSWTGLGEKLFF.

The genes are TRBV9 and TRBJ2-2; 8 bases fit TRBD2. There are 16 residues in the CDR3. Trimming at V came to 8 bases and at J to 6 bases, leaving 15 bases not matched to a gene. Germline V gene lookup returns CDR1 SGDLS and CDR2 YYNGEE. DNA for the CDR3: TGTGCCAGAGGCGGGCCTGGGACTAGTTTCCCCGGGGAGCTGTTTTTT. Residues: CARGGPGTSFPGELFF.

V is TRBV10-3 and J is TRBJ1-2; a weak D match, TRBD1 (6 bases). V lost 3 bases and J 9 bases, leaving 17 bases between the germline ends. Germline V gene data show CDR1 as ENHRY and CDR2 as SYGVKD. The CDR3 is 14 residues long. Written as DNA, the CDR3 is TGTGCCATCAGTGAAGAGGCGGGGGCTTTGCGCTACACCTTC. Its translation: CAISEEAGALRYTF.

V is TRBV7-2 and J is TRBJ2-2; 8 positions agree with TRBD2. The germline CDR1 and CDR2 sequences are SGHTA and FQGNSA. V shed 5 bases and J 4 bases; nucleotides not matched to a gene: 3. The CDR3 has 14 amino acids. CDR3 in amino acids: CASSQTSGTGELFF. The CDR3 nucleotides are TGTGCCAGCAGCCAAACTAGCGGCACCGGGGAGCTGTTTTTT.

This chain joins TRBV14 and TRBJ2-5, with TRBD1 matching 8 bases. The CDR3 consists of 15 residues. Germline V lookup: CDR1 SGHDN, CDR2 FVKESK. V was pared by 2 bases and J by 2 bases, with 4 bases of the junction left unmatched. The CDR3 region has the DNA TGTGCCAGCAGCCAACTAACAGGGGGACAAGAGACCCAGTACTTC. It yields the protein CASSQLTGGQETQYF.

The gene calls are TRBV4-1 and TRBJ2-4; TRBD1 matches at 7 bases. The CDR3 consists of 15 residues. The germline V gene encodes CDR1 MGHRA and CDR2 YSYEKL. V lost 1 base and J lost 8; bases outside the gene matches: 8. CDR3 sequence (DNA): TGCGCCAGCAGCCAAGGTTCAGGGGGAAGTTACATTCAGTACTTC. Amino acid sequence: CASSQGSGGSYIQYF.

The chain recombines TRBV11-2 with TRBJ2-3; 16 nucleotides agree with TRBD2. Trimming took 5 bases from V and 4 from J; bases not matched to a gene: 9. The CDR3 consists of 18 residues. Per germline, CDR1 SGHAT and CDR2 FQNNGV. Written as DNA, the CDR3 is TGTGCCAGCAGCCCGGGACTAGCGGGAGGGCCTAGAGCAGATACGCAGTATTTT. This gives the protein CASSPGLAGGPRADTQYF.

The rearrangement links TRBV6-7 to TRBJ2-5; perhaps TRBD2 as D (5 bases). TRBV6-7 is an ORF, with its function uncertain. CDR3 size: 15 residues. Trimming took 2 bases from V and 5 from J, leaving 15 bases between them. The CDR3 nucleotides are TGTGCCAGCAGTTACAAACTGGAGGTTGGTGAGACCCAGTACTTC. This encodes CASSYKLEVGETQYF.

The CDR3 spells CASSKTGFNSPLHF. As DNA, the CDR3 is TGTGCCAGCAGTAAGACAGGTTTTAATTCACCCCTCCACTTT. The V call is TRBV6-5, the J call TRBJ1-6; D possibly corresponds to TRBD1 (6 bases). Germline CDR1 reads MNHEY; CDR2 reads SVGAGI. The CDR3 has 14 residues. Trimming shortened V by 5 bases and J by 6 bases, and 11 bases separated the two germline ends.

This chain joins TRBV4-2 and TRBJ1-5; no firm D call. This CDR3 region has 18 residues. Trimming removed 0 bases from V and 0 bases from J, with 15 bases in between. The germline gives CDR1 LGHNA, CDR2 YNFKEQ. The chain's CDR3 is CASSQEGSTDYSNQPQHF. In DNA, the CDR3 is TGTGCCAGCAGCCAAGAAGGGTCGACGGACTATAGCAATCAGCCCCAGCATTTT.

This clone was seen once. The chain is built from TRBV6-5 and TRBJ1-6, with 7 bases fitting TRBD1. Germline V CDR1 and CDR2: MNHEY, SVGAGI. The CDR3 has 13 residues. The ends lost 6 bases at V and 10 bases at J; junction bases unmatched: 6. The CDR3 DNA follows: TGTGCCAGCAGGATCACAGGGGAATCACCCCTCCACTTT. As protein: CASRITGESPLHF.